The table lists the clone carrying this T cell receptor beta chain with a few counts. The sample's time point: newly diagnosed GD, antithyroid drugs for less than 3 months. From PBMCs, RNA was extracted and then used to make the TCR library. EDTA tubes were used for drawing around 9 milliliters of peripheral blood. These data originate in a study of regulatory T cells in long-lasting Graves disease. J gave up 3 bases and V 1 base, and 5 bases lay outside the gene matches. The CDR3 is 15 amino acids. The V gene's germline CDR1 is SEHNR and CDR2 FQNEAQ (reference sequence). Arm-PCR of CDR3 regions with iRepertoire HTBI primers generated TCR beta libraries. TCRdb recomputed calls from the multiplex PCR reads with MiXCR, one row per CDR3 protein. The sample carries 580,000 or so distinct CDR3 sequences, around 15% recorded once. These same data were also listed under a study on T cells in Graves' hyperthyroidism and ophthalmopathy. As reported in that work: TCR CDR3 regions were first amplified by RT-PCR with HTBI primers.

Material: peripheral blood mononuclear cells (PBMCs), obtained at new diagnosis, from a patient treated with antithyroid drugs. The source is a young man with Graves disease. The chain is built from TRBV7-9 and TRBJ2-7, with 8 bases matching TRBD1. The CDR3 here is CASSLVTGEFYEQYF. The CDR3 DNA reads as TGTGCCAGCAGCTTAGTGACAGGGGAGTTCTACGAGCAGTACTTC.